The 6 T cell receptor beta chains reported below all come from one sample, sequenced in a study of early stage breast cancer tumors (dated by TCRdb to the late 2010s). Libraries were built with the immunoSEQ multiplex PCR assay. TCRdb obtained this table from immuneACCESS and retained in-frame rearrangements with V and J assigned. These tables miss some clones; where compared with another copy, unresolved V genes account for less than half of the shortfall, and the remainder is unexplained. This sample has 55,000 to 70,000 clones in its table, and 65% to 85% of those were observed once. The ten most abundant clones make up about 4.8% of the sample. Sequencing was carried out using blood. These receptors all stem from a person aged 35-50 years with breast cancer.

The rearrangement joins TRBV18 to TRBJ2-7, with TRBD1 as a possible D gene (7 bases). CDR1 KGHSH and CDR2 LQKENI come from the germline V gene. The ends were cut back, 2 bases at V and 6 bases at J, with 14 bases in the middle. The CDR3 has 14 amino acids. This CDR3 reads CASSPGGGYGEQYF. CDR3 nucleotides: TGTGCCAGCTCACCAGGAGGGGGCTATGGCGAGCAGTACTTC.

The chain has TRBV9 and TRBJ2-7; the match to TRBD2 covers 9 bases. V lost 4 bases, J lost 7 bases, and 15 bases stayed unmatched. Germline assignment: CDR1 SGDLS and CDR2 YYNGEE. The CDR3 consists of 16 residues. Here the CDR3 reads CASSLRGGTSSSEQYF. DNA for the CDR3: TGTGCCAGCAGCCTCAGAGGAGGGACTAGCTCTAGTGAGCAGTACTTC.

This chain links TRBV29-1 with TRBJ1-5; D not certain. V lost 6 bases and J 3 bases, leaving 9 bases between the germline ends. The CDR3 loop spans 12 amino acids. Germline CDR1 is SQVTM and CDR2 is ANQGSEA. The CDR3 DNA reads TGCAGCGTAGGACTGAACAATCAGCCCCAGCATTTT. Its protein is CSVGLNNQPQHF. The entire variable domain, with the rest obtained from reference TRBV29-1 and TRBJ1-5, is as follows: SAVISQKPSRDICQRGTSLTIQCQVDSQVTMMFWYRQQPGQSLTLIATANQGSEATYESGFVIDKFPISRPNLTFSTLTVSNMSPEDSSIYLCSVGLNNQPQHFGDGTRLSIL.

In this sample, this clone turned up a few times. The chain carries TRBV1 and TRBJ1-2. TRBV1 is a listed pseudogene. The CDR3 length is 13 residues. CDR3 amino acids: CTSSQDFQSGYTF. CDR3 DNA: TGCACCAGCAGCCAAGATTTCCAAAGCGGCTACACCTTC.

The genes are TRBV14 and TRBJ1-2; D unclear. The germline CDR1 and CDR2 sequences are SGHDN and FVKESK. The V end was cut by 4 bases, the J end by 7 bases, with 10 bases between. The CDR3 totals 12 residues. CDR3 in DNA: TGTGCCAGCAGCCGTCGGGAGAGTGGCTACACCTTC. This codes for CASSRRESGYTF.

The chain joins TRBV27 to TRBJ2-7, with 11 positions matching TRBD1. With V trimmed by 4 bases and J by 6 bases, 8 bases remained unmatched. CDR1 and CDR2 from the germline V gene are MNHEY and SMNVEV (reference sequence). This CDR3 is 15 amino acids long. CDR3 in DNA: TGTGCCAGCAGTTCGGCCGGGACAGGGGGAAGCGAGCAGTACTTC. Encoded protein: CASSSAGTGGSEQYF.